Sequencing of this T cell receptor beta chain was carried out in a study of cytomegalovirus exposure and HLA in healthy donors. Study-wide findings and caveats: The classifier, whose performance was assessed in both the original and validation cohorts, reportedly diagnosed cytomegalovirus status with high specificity and sensitivity.

About this clone: As yet, its antigen is unknown.

The CDR3 spans 15 residues. Trimming pared 4 bases from V and 3 bases from J, leaving 17 bases between. The V gene's germline CDR1 is SGHRS and CDR2 YFSETQ. Data came from immunoSEQ multiplex PCR; TCRdb stores just in-frame clones and leaves some out. The repertoire holds 150,000 to 200,000 clones, with almost 85% as singletons. These donors were members of the roughly 120-subject validation cohort, a group separate from the roughly 670-subject first cohort. The sequence was collected from a young man in good health and CMV-seropositive. The J gene is TRBJ2-7, the V gene TRBV5-1, with D possibly matching TRBD1 (6 bases). Sequenced input: PBMCs. CDR3 loop: CASSPDGTPYYEQYF. The DNA for the CDR3 is TGCGCCAGCAGCCCTGACGGGACACCTTACTACGAGCAGTACTTC. The full variable domain, its missing parts supplied by reference TRBV5-1 and TRBJ2-7, is KAGVTQTPRYLIKTRGQQVTLSCSPISGHRSVSWYQQTPGQGLQFLFEYFSETQRNKGNFPGRFSGRQFSNSRSEMNVSTLELGDSALYLCASSPDGTPYYEQYFGPGTRLTVT.